This entry describes one T cell receptor (beta chain). No antigen is known for it. The junction does not match germline at one end; this may be a read error. Library preparation (for TCRbeta) was performed with unique molecular identifiers. A single record per CDR3 protein comes from TCRdb applying MiXCR to the PCR reads. Among 280,000 or so distinct CDR3 sequences listed, approximately 10% were seen once. The data were taken from a study of T-cell reconstitution after alpha-beta-depleted transplantation in children. Germline CDR1 and CDR2: SGHVS and FQNEAQ. This CDR3 comprises 15 residues. Overall study findings and caveats: Where some patients showed high TCRbeta diversity at day 60, it came from recipient T cells and thymic progenitors that had survived. T-cell counts and diversity at one year following transplant were attributed mainly to newly produced T cells. Several hundred rapidly expanded clones from non-depleted graft cells reportedly supplied alpha-beta T cells about two months post-transplant.

This chain connects TRBV7-8 to TRBJ1-6; no definite D call. This TCR was sampled from a male patient aged 2-10 years who had a stem cell transplant for chronic granulomatous disease, so the T cells may come from the graft donor. This material consisted of peripheral blood, taken 180 days after TCRalphabeta/CD19-depleted stem cell transplant. CDR3 nucleotide sequence: TGTGCCAGCAGCCTAGCAACCTCCTATAATTCACCCCTCCACTTT. Protein sequence: CASSLATSYNSPLHF. Drawing the rest from reference TRBV7-8 and TRBJ1-6, the complete variable domain is GAGVSQSPRYKVAKRGQDVALRCDPISGHVSLFWYQQALGQGPEFLTYFQNEAQLDKSGLPSDRFFAERPEGSVSTLKIQRTQQEDSAVYLCASSLATSYNSPLHFGNGTRLTVT.